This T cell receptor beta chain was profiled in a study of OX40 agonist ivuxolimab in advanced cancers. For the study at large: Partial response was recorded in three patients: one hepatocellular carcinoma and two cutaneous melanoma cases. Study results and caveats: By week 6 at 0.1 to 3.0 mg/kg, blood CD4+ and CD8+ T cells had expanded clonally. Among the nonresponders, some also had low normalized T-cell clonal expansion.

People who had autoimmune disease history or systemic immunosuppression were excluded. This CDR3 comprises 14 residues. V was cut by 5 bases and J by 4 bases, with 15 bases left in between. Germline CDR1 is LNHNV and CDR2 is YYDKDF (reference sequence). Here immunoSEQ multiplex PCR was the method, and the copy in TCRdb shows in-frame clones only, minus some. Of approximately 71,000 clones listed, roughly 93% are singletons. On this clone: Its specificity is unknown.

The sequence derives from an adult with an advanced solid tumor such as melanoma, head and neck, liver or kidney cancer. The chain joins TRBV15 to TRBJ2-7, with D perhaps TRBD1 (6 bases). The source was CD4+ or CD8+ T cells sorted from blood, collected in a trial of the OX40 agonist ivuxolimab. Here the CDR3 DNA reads TGTGCCACCAGCGCCAGGGGCCTTCAATACGAGCAGTACTTC. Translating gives CATSARGLQYEQYF.